This T cell receptor (beta chain) was retrieved from a study of T cells in localized non-small cell lung cancer (TCRdb year 2020). A note on the overall study: The study examined T cell repertoires in a few hundred patients with early-stage NSCLC and compared tumors with uninvolved tumor-adjacent lungs. The cohort was made up of around 240 treatment-naive NSCLC patients whose localized lung tumors had been resected. A mean age of 66.3 years was recorded for the NSCLC patients, of whom around 120 were male and more than 95 were female.

General conclusions and limits of the study: A median of roughly 60 of the top 100 tumor clones turned up in the paired uninvolved adjacent lung, and approximately 30 of those clones also ranked among the top 100 of that same adjacent lung. Because multi-region sequencing of the tumors was not done, intratumor heterogeneity could not be ruled out. Because the study design was exploratory, TCR variables were selected using unadjusted p-values without false-discovery rate correction. Longer overall survival was associated with higher blood T cell density, whereas shorter survival was associated with higher adjacent-lung clonality. The highest T cell clonality was observed in uninvolved tumor-adjacent lung, where clonality exceeded that of tumor, suggesting that antigenic responses were more focused in uninvolved tumor-adjacent lung.

V is pruned by 6 bases and J by 6 bases, leaving 12 bases of the junction without a gene match. The cysteine opens and the phenylalanine closes a CDR3 of 15 amino acids. The retained sequence is limited to the CDR3, 45 bases, with the frame set at the first base. The germline V gene encodes CDR1 SGDLS and CDR2 YYNGEE. At diagnosis, tumor, uninvolved tumor-adjacent lung and peripheral blood were collected and then preserved as a mix of FFPE and fresh-frozen material. For TCR repertoire profiling, blood samples were analyzed in the form of peripheral blood mononuclear cells. Comment on this clone: Which antigen it targets is not known. No per-base quality is available; no much larger clone lies one base away.

The immunoSEQ Assay was used to sequence TCR beta CDR3 regions from DNA. The authors processed their data as follows. To compute T cell density, TCR beta template counts were normalized to usable DNA, which was estimated by amplifying housekeeping genes. Richness was estimated using the preseqR package, with extrapolation to 400,000 templates for PBMC samples and to 120,000 templates for tissue samples. Clonality was taken to be one minus Pielou's evenness. Tissue-enriched TCRs were identified by differential abundance testing using productive amino-acid clonotypes, minimum total count 5 and alpha 0.1. Repertoire overlap between compartments was quantified with the Jaccard Index and Morisita Overlap Index. TCR beta CDR3s were clustered by GLIPH together with public tetramer-defined viral CDR3s, and at least three viral sequences plus V-gene enrichment were required for viral motifs. As stored in TCRdb, this immuneACCESS dataset retains in-frame rearrangements with V and J assigned. A fraction of the clones does not appear; measured against another copy, unresolved V genes explain less than half of the discrepancy, and the remainder lacks a known reason. The V and J calls and clone size are taken from that table; D and trimming were inferred from the DNA. The sample contains over 25,000 clones, about 91% of them found a single time. The top ten constitute 6.5% to 8% of the sample.

Sequenced material: peripheral blood, taken before any cancer treatment. This TCR derives from a male donor aged 60 or older with stage I lung adenocarcinoma. The V gene is TRBV9 and the J gene is TRBJ1-2; the junction holds 9 bases that match TRBD1. DNA sequence: TGTGCCAGCACTCTCGGGACAGGGCATGCCGATGGCTACACCTTC. It encodes CASTLGTGHADGYTF.